Shown below are 7 T cell receptor beta chains from a single sample sequenced in a study of T cells after yellow fever vaccination. In TCRdb, the 5' RACE reads were re-called with MiXCR into one record per CDR3 protein. Here the sample spans some 220,000 distinct CDR3 sequences, more than 3% being singletons. Here the sequenced sample was CD4+ T cells sorted from PBMCs, taken 10 days after the yellow fever booster vaccination. The receptors derive from a man between 18 and 35 years old who received the YFV17D yellow fever vaccine.

This clonotype was counted only a few times. The chain is built from TRBV6-5 and TRBJ2-1, with D possibly being TRBD1 (8 bases). Per germline, CDR1 MNHEY and CDR2 SVGAGI. Trimming pared 6 bases from V and 0 bases from J, leaving 15 bases between. The CDR3 consists of 16 residues. This CDR3 is CASSPTGGGSYNEQFF. In nucleotides, the CDR3 is TGTGCCAGCAGCCCCACAGGGGGGGGCTCCTACAATGAGCAGTTCTTC.

This clonotype has ten or more counts. This chain's CDR3 is CASSRTEAFF. In DNA, the CDR3 is TGTGCCAGCAGCCGTACTGAAGCTTTCTTT. The chain carries TRBV12-3 or TRBV12-4 and TRBJ1-1; D unresolved. The CDR3 consists of 10 residues. V was pared by 6 bases and J by 5 bases, with 4 bases between.

This clonotype was observed many times. The V call is TRBV5-1, the J call TRBJ2-7; possible D gene TRBD1, 6 bases. The CDR3 has 12 amino acids. Germline CDR1 is SGHRS and CDR2 is YFSETQ. V was clipped by 0 bases and J by 5 bases, with 6 bases between them. The CDR3 spells CASSLEGDEQYF. CDR3 coding DNA: TGCGCCAGCAGCTTGGAGGGGGACGAGCAGTACTTC. The full variable domain, with the rest looked up from reference TRBV5-1 and TRBJ2-7, is KAGVTQTPRYLIKTRGQQVTLSCSPISGHRSVSWYQQTPGQGLQFLFEYFSETQRNKGNFPGRFSGRQFSNSRSEMNVSTLELGDSALYLCASSLEGDEQYFGPGTRLTVT.

This clonotype was seen only a few times. The V and J genes are TRBV24-1 and TRBJ2-1; 8 bases align to TRBD1. The germline CDR1 and CDR2 sequences are KGHDR and SFDVKD. J gave up 4 bases and V 1 base, and 5 bases lay outside the gene matches. CDR3 length: 16 residues. This CDR3 is CATSDFGQGTYNEQFF. The CDR3 nucleotides are TGTGCCACCAGTGATTTCGGACAGGGTACATACAATGAGCAGTTCTTC.

This clonotype occurred many times. The rearrangement links TRBV7-2 to TRBJ2-5; D is possibly TRBD1 or TRBD2 (5 bases each). Trimming took off 1 base at V and 9 bases at J, with 21 bases between the two ends. Germline assignment: CDR1 SGHTA and CDR2 FQGNSA. CDR3 size: 16 residues. The CDR3 sequence is CASSLESGTGQVAQYF. The DNA of the CDR3 is TGTGCCAGCAGCTTAGAGTCGGGAACAGGTCAGGTCGCCCAGTACTTC.

This clonotype was counted ten times or more. The chain recombines TRBV7-9 with TRBJ1-4; no clear D gene. Per germline, CDR1 SEHNR and CDR2 FQNEAQ (reference sequence). CDR3 length: 14 residues. V lost 11 bases and J 7 bases, leaving 20 bases between the germline ends. CDR3 protein: CACLPRESGEKLFF. The CDR3 coding sequence is TGTGCCTGCCTTCCCCGGGAGTCAGGTGAAAAACTGTTTTTT. The full variable domain, in which reference TRBV7-9 and TRBJ1-4 provide the parts outside the CDR3, is DTGVSQNPRHKITKRGQNVTFRCDPISEHNRLYWYRQTLGQGPEFLTYFQNEAQLEKSRLLSDRFSAERPKGSFSTLEIQRTEQGDSAMYLCACLPRESGEKLFFGSGTQLSVL.

This clonotype has just a few counts. The chain is built from TRBV3-1 and TRBJ2-3; 12 bases line up with TRBD2. V dropped 8 bases and J dropped 4; count of bases not matched to a gene: 4. The CDR3 contains 14 residues. Germline V gene sequence: CDR1 LGHDT, CDR2 YNNKEL (reference sequence). The CDR3 DNA sequence: TGTGCCAGCCTACTAGCGGGAGGTCCAGATACGCAGTATTTT. Translating gives CASLLAGGPDTQYF.